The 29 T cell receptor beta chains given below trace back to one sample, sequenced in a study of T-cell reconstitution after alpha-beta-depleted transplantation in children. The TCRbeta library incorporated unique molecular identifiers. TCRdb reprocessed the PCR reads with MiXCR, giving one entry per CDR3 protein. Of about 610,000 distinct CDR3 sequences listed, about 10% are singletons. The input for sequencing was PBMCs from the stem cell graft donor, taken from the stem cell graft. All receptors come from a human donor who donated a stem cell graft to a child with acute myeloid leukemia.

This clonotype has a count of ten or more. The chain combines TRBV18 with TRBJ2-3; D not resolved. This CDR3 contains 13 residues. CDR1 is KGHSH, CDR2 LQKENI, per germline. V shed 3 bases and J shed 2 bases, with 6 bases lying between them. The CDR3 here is CASSPIDTDTQYF. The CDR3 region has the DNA TGTGCCAGCTCACCCATAGACACAGATACGCAGTATTTT.

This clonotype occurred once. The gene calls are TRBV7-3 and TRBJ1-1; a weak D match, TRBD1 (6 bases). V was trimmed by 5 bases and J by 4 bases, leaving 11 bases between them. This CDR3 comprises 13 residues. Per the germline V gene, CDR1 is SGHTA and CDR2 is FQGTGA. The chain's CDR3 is CASSNRVVTEAFF. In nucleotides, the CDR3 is TGTGCCAGCAGCAACAGGGTGGTCACTGAAGCTTTCTTT.

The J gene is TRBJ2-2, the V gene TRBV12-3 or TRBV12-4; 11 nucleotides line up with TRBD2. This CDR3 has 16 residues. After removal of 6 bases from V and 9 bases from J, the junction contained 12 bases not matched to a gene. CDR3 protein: CASRVTGLADHRELFF. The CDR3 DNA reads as TGTGCCAGCAGAGTAACGGGACTAGCGGACCACCGGGAGCTGTTTTTT.

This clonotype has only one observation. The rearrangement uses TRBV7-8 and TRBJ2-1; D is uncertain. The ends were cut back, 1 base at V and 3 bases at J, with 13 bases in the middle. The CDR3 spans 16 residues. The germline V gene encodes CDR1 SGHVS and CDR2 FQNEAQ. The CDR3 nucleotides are TGTGCCAGCAGCTTAGAAGCGAGATCCCACTACAATGAGCAGTTCTTC. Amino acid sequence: CASSLEARSHYNEQFF. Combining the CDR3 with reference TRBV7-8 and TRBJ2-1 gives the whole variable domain GAGVSQSPRYKVAKRGQDVALRCDPISGHVSLFWYQQALGQGPEFLTYFQNEAQLDKSGLPSDRFFAERPEGSVSTLKIQRTQQEDSAVYLCASSLEARSHYNEQFFGPGTRLTVL.

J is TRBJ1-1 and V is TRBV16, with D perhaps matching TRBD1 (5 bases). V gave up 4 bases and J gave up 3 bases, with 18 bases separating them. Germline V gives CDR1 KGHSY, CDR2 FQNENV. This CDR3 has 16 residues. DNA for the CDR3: TGTGCCAGCAGCCTGACGATTGGGGGGTTATACACTGAAGCTTTCTTT. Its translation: CASSLTIGGLYTEAFF.

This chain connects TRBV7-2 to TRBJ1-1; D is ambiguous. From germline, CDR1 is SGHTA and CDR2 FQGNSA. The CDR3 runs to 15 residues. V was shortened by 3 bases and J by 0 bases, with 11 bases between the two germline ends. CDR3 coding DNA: TGTGCCAGCAGCTTTCCGGGTTTGGTGAACACTGAAGCTTTCTTT. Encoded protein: CASSFPGLVNTEAFF. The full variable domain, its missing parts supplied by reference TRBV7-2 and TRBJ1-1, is GAGVSQSPSNKVTEKGKDVELRCDPISGHTALYWYRQSLGQGLEFLIYFQGNSAPDKSGLPSDRFSAERTGGSVSTLTIQRTQQEDSAVYLCASSFPGLVNTEAFFGQGTRLTVV.

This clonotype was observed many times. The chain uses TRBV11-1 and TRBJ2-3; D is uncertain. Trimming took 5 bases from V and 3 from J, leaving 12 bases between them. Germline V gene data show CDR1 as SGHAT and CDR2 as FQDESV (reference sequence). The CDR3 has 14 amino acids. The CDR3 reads CASSHPYSTDTQYF. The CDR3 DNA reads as TGTGCCAGCAGCCACCCGTACAGTACAGATACGCAGTATTTT. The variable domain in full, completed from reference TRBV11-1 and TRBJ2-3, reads EAEVAQSPRYKITEKSQAVAFWCDPISGHATLYWYRQILGQGPELLVQFQDESVVDDSQLPKDRFSAERLKGVDSTLKIQPAELGDSAMYLCASSHPYSTDTQYFGPGTRLTVL.

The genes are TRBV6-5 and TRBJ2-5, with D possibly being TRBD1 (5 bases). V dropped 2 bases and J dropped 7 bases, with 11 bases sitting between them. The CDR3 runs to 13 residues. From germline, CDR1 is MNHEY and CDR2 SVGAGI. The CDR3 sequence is CASSYGAPGTQYF. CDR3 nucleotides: TGTGCCAGCAGTTACGGGGCCCCGGGGACCCAGTACTTC.

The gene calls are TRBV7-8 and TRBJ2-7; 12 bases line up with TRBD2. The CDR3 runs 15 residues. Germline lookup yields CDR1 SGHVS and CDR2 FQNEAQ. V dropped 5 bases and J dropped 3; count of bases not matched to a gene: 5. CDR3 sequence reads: CASSHGLAGRYEQYF. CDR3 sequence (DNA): TGTGCCAGCAGCCACGGACTAGCGGGGCGCTACGAGCAGTACTTC.

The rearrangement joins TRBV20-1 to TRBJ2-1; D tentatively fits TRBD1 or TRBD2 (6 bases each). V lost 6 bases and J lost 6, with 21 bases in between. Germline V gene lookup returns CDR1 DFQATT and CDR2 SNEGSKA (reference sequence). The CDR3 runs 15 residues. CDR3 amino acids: CSAILPGARGNEQFF. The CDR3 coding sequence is TGCAGTGCCATCCTTCCGGGGGCGAGGGGCAATGAGCAGTTCTTC.

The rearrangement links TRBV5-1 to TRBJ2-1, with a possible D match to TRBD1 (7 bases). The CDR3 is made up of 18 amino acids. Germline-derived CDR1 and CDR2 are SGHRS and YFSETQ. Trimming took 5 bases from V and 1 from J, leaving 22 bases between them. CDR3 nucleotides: TGCGCCAGCAGGACAGGGCGGGACTTCTGGAGGTCCTACAATGAGCAGTTCTTC. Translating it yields CASRTGRDFWRSYNEQFF.

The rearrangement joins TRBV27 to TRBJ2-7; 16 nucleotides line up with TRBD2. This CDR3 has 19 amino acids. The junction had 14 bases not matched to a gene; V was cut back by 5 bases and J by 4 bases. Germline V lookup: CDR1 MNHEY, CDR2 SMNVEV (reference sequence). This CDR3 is CASSTSPPGLAGGRYEQYF. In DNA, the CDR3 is TGTGCCAGCAGTACCTCGCCCCCGGGACTAGCGGGAGGGCGGTACGAGCAGTACTTC.

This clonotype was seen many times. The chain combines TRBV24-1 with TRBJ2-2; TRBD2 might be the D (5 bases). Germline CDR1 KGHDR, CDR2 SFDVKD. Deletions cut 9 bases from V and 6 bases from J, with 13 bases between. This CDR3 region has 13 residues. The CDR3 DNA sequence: TGTGCCACCGCGGGCCACTCGTCCGGGGAGCTGTTTTTT. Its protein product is CATAGHSSGELFF.

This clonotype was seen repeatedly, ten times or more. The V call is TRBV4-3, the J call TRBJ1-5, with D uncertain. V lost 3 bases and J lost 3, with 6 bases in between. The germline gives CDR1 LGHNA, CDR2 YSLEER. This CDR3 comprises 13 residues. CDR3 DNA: TGCGCCAGCAGCCACTCCCCCAATCAGCCCCAGCATTTT. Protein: CASSHSPNQPQHF.

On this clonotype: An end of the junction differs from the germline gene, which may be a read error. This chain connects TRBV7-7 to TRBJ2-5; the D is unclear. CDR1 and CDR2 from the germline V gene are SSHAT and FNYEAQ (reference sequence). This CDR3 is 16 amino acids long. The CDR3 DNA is TGTGCTAGCAGCCCCGGTGGGTGGGTACCCGAAGAGACCCAGTACTTC. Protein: CASSPGGWVPEETQYF.

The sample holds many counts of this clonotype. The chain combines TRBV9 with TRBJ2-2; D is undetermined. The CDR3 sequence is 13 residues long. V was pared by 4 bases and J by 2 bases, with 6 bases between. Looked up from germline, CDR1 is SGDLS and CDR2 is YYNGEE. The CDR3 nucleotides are TGTGCCAGCAGCCCACCCAACACCGGGGAGCTGTTTTTT. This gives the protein CASSPPNTGELFF.

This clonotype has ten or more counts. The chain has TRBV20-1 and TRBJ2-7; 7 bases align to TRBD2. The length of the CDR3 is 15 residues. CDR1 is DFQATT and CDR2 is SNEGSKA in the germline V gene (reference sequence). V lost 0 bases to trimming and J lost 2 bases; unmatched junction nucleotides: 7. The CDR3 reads CSARDLGSGTYEQYF. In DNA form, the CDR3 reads TGCAGTGCTAGAGATTTAGGGAGCGGGACCTACGAGCAGTACTTC.

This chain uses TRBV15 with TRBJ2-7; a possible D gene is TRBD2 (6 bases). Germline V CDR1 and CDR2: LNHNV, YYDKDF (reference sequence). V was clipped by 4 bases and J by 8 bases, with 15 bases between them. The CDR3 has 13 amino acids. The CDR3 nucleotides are TGTGCCACCAGCACCGGGGAGCTAGCGAAGCAGTACTTC. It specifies CATSTGELAKQYF.

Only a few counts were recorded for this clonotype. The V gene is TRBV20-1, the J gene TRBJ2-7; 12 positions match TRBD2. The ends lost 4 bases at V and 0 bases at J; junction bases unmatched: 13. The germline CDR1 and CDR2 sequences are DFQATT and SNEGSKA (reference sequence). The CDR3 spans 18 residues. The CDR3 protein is CSATVLAGGPPSSYEQYF. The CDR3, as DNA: TGCAGTGCTACAGTCCTAGCGGGAGGGCCTCCGAGCTCCTACGAGCAGTACTTC.

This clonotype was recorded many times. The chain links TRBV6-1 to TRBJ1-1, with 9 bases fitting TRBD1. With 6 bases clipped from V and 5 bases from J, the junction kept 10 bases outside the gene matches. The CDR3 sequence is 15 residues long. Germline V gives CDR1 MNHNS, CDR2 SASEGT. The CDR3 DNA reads TGTGCCAGCAGCCCAAGAGGACAGGGGAAGACTGAAGCTTTCTTT. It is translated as CASSPRGQGKTEAFF.

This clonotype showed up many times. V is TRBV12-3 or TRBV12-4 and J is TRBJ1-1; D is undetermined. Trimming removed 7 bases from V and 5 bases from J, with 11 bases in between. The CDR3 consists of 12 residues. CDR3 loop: CASTSGWTEAFF. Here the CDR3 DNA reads TGTGCCAGCACCTCGGGTTGGACTGAAGCTTTCTTT.

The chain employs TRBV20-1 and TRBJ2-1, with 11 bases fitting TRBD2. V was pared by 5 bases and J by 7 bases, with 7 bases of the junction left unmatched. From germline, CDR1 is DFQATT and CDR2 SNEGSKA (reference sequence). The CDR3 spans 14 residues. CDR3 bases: TGCAGTGCTCCACTTAGCGGGAGGGGTAATGAGCAGTTCTTC. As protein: CSAPLSGRGNEQFF.

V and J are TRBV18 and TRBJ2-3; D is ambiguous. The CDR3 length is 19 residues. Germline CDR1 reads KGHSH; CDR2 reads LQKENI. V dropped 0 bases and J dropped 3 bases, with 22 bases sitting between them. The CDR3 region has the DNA TGTGCCAGCTCACCACCGAAGACCACCTCCATTGATACGACAGATACGCAGTATTTT. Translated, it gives CASSPPKTTSIDTTDTQYF. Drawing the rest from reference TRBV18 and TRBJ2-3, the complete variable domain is NAGVMQNPRHLVRRRGQEARLRCSPMKGHSHVYWYRQLPEEGLKFMVYLQKENIIDESGMPKERFSAEFPKEGPSILRIQQVVRGDSAAYFCASSPPKTTSIDTTDTQYFGPGTRLTVL.

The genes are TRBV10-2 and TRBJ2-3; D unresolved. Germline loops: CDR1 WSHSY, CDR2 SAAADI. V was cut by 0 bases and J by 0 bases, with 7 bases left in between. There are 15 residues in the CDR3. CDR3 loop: CASSESRRSTDTQYF. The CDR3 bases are TGCGCCAGCAGTGAGTCCCGGAGAAGCACAGATACGCAGTATTTT.

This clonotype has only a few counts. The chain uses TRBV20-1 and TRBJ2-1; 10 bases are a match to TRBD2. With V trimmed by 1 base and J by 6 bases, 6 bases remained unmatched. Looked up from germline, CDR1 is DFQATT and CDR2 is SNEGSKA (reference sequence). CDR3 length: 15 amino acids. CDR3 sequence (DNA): TGCAGTGCTAGAGCCCCTAGCGGGAGTACCAATGAGCAGTTCTTC. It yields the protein CSARAPSGSTNEQFF.

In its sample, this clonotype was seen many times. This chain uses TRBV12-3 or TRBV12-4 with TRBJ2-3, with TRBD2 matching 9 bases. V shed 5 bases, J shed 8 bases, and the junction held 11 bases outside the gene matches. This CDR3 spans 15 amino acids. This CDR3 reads CASSQLSGTSSTQYF. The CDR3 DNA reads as TGTGCCAGCAGTCAGTTGTCCGGGACTAGCTCTACGCAGTATTTT.

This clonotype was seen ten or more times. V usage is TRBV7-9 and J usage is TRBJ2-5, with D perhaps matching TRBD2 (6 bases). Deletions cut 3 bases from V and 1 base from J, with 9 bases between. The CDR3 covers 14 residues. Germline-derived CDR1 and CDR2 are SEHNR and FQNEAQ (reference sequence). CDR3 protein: CASSLGGSQETQYF. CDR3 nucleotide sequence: TGTGCCAGCAGCTTGGGAGGCAGCCAAGAGACCCAGTACTTC.

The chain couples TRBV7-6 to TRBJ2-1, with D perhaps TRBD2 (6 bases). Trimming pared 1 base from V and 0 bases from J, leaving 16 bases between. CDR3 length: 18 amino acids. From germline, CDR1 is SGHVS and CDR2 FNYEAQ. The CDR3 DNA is TGTGCCAGCAGCTTAGGGACACTAGCCGTGGGCTCCTACAATGAGCAGTTCTTC. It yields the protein CASSLGTLAVGSYNEQFF.

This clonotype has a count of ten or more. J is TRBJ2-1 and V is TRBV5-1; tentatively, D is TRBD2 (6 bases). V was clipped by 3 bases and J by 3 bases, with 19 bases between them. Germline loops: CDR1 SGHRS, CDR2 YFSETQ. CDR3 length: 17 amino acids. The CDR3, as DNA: TGCGCCAGCAGCTGGGGACTCGCGGCTAAGAGCTACAATGAGCAGTTCTTC. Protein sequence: CASSWGLAAKSYNEQFF.